This T cell receptor beta chain was recorded in a study of beta chain features in type 1 diabetes. V lost 2 bases and J 0 bases, leaving 8 bases between the germline ends. Germline CDR1 is SGHTA and CDR2 is FQGNSA. This CDR3 contains 15 residues. Expressed TCRB transcripts got sequenced, as all isolated RNA was reverse transcribed. This table comes from immunoSEQ multiplex PCR, and its TCRdb copy is limited to in-frame clones, with some not included. The table lists 240,000 or so clones, roughly two thirds of them singletons. On this clone itself: Its target is not known.

General observations from the study: The influence of HLA type on TCRB rearrangement stayed undetermined.

The V and J genes are TRBV7-2 and TRBJ1-5, with a tentative D call TRBD1 (6 bases). The sequenced sample was naive CD4+ T cells from blood. This receptor was identified in a man aged 25-45 years in good health. In DNA, the CDR3 is TGTGCCAGCAGCTTACAGGGGAATAGCAATCAGCCCCAGCATTTT. Translating gives CASSLQGNSNQPQHF.